The entry below gives a single T cell receptor (beta chain) sequence along with its context. Its antigen is unknown. No quality values exist for individual bases; no much larger clone is one base distant. The donors were included in the validation cohort of roughly 120 subjects, a group kept apart from the approximately 700-subject first cohort. This sample was taken from a study of cytomegalovirus exposure and HLA in healthy donors (dated by TCRdb to about 2017). For the study in its entirety: A later analysis indicated that the 95 to 150 validation repertoires were generated on the platform also employed for the 600 to 750 repertoires of the first cohort. The study aimed to test whether cataloging public T cell receptors could reveal signatures of past pathogen exposure. Besides the first cohort of around 670 subjects, a separate validation cohort made up of about 120 different subjects was used. High-throughput TCR immunosequencing, statistical association of individual TCRs with disease status, and machine learning were combined to predict cytomegalovirus infection status.

Beyond this particular receptor, the publication reports: The validation cohort had no HLA typing available for a later analysis, so co-occurrence within that cohort was assessed over all 120 or so repertoires. The study listed 150 to 200 TCR beta chains as associated with cytomegalovirus. Across donors, most TCR sequences were observed very rarely, whereas some public TCRs were present in many individuals. A later analysis found that TCRs clustered in the first cohort also tended to co-occur in the roughly 120 validation repertoires, with approximately 95% of cluster scores above 0. Three of the identified cytomegalovirus-associated TCR beta chains were confirmed in vitro to be specific for cytomegalovirus antigens. The authors suggested that the approach could potentially be generalized to other disease states and immunological phenotypes. The classifier was reported to diagnose cytomegalovirus status with high specificity and sensitivity in both the original and validation cohorts.

Libraries were constructed by the immunoSEQ multiplex PCR assay. The original pipeline was this. A statistical classification framework was developed to diagnose cytomegalovirus status using the catalog of TCR beta chain sequences. As stored in TCRdb, this immuneACCESS dataset retains in-frame rearrangements with V and J assigned. A fraction of the clones does not appear; measured against another copy, unresolved V genes explain less than half of the discrepancy, and the remainder lacks a known reason. V and J calls plus clone size are reproduced from that table; the DNA served to infer D and trimming. The sample yields fewer than 120,000 clones; around 87% were counted once. Clones ranked in the top ten supply more than 1.4% of the sample. Material for sequencing was PBMCs. The receptor was isolated from a woman aged 30 to 39 in good health and CMV-seropositive.

The sequence in DNA is TGCAGCGTTTTAAGACAGGGGCGATACAATGAGCAGTTCTTC. Its translation reads: CSVLRQGRYNEQFF. The chain links TRBV29-1 with TRBJ2-1; TRBD1 matches 8 bases in the middle. CDR1 and CDR2 were assigned from the germline V gene as SQVTM and ANQGSEA. Germline trimming: 5 bases from V, 4 bases from J; junction bases outside gene matches: 7. The CDR3 runs 14 amino acids, cysteine and phenylalanine included. Solely the CDR3 DNA is kept, with 42 bases framed from the first base.